These 2 T cell receptor beta chains share one sample of origin, sequenced in a study of Graves' ophthalmopathy and Graves' hyperthyroidism. TCR beta CDR3 regions were amplified from RNA transcripts. Scientists carried out first-round RT-PCR using HTBI primers and then a second-round multiplex PCR. In TCRdb, the multiplex PCR reads were re-called with MiXCR into one record per CDR3 protein. The repertoire holds a few hundred thousand distinct CDR3 sequences, with approximately 20% as singletons. The sample consisted of peripheral blood. Every receptor here comes from a woman aged 18 to 35 with Graves' ophthalmopathy.

At least ten counts were recorded for this clonotype. V is TRBV2 and J is TRBJ1-1; a weak D match, TRBD1 (5 bases). The CDR3 loop spans 13 amino acids. CDR1 and CDR2 (germline): SNHLY, FYNNEI. Trimming took 5 bases from V and 4 from J, leaving 11 bases between them. The CDR3 protein is CASSLTAGTEAFF. CDR3 DNA sequence: TGTGCCAGCAGTCTGACAGCCGGCACTGAAGCTTTCTTT.

This clonotype has a count of ten or more. The rearrangement links TRBV9 to TRBJ2-7; TRBD1 might be the D (5 bases). Germline CDR1 is SGDLS and CDR2 is YYNGEE. This CDR3 is built from 15 residues. Trimming removed 4 bases at V and 2 bases at J, with 16 bases between. The CDR3 region is CASSPQGPFTYEQYF. As DNA, the CDR3 is TGTGCCAGCAGCCCGCAGGGTCCTTTTACCTACGAGCAGTACTTC.